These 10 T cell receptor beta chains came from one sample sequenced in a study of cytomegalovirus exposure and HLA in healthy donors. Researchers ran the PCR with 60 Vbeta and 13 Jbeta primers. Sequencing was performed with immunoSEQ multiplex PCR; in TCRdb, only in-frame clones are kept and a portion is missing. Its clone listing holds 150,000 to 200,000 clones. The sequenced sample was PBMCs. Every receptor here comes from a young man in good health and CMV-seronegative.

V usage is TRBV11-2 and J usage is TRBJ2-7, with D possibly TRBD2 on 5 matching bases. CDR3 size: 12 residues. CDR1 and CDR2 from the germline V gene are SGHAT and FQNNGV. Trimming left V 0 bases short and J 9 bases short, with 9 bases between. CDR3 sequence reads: CASSLEAVAQYF. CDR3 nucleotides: TGTGCCAGCAGCTTAGAAGCGGTAGCGCAGTACTTC. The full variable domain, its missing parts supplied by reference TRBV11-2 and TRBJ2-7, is EAGVAQSPRYKIIEKRQSVAFWCNPISGHATLYWYQQILGQGPKLLIQFQNNGVVDDSQLPKDRFSAERLKGVDSTLKIQPAKLEDSAVYLCASSLEAVAQYFGPGTRLTVT.

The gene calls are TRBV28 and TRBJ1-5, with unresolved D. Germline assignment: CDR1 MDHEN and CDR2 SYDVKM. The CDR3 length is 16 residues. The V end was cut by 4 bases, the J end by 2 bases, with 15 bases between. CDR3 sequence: CASSSQTQFGNQPQHF. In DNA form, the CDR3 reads TGTGCCAGCAGTTCTCAGACACAATTCGGCAATCAGCCCCAGCATTTT.

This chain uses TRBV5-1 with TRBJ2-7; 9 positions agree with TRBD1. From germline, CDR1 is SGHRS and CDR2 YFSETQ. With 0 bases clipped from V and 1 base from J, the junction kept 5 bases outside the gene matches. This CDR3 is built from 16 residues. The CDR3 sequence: CASSLALGQGSYEQYF. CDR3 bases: TGCGCCAGCAGCTTGGCCCTCGGACAGGGGTCCTACGAGCAGTACTTC. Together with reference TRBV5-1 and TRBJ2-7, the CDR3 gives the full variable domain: KAGVTQTPRYLIKTRGQQVTLSCSPISGHRSVSWYQQTPGQGLQFLFEYFSETQRNKGNFPGRFSGRQFSNSRSEMNVSTLELGDSALYLCASSLALGQGSYEQYFGPGTRLTVT.

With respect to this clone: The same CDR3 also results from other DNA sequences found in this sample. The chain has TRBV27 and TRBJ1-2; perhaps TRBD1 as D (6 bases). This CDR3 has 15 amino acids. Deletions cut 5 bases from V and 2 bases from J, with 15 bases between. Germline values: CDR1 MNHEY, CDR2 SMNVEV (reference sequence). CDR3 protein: CASSPRQVWNYGYTF. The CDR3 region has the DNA TGTGCCAGCAGTCCGAGACAGGTTTGGAACTATGGCTACACCTTC.

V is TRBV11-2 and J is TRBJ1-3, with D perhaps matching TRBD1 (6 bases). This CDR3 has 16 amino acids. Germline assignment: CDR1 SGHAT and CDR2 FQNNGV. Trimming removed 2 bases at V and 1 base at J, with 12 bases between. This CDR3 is CASSLTSTGSGNTIYF. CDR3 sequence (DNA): TGTGCCAGCAGCTTAACCTCAACAGGGTCTGGAAACACCATATATTTT.

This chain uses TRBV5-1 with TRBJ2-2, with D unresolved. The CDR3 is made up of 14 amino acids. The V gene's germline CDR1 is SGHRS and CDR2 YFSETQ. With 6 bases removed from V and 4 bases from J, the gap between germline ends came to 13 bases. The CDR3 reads CASKVASGTGELFF. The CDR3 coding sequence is TGCGCCAGCAAGGTGGCTTCGGGCACCGGGGAGCTGTTTTTT.

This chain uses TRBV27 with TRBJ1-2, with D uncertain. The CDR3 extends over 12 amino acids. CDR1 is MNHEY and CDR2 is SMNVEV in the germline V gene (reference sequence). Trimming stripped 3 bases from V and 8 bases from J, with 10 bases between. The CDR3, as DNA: TGTGCCAGCAGTTTCCTAGGAGGGGGCTACACCTTC. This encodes CASSFLGGGYTF.

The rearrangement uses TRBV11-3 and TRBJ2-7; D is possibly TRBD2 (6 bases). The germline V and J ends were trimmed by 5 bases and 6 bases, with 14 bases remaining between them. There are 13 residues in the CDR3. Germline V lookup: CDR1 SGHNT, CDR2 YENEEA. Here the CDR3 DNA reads TGTGCCAGCAGCCCCAAGCCTAGCGCCGAGCAGTACTTC. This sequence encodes CASSPKPSAEQYF.

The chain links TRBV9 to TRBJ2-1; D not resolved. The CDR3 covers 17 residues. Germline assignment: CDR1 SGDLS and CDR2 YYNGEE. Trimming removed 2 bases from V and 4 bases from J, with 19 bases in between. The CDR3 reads CASSVSTVFSEYNEQFF. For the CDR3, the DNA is TGTGCCAGCAGCGTGAGTACAGTGTTTTCCGAATACAATGAGCAGTTCTTC.

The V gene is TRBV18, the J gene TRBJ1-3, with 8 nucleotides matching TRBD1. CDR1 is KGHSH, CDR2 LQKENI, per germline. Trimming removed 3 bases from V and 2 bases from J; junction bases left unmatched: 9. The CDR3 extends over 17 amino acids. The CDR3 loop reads CASSPGQGVVAGNTIYF. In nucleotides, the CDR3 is TGTGCCAGCTCACCTGGACAGGGAGTCGTTGCTGGAAACACCATATATTTT.